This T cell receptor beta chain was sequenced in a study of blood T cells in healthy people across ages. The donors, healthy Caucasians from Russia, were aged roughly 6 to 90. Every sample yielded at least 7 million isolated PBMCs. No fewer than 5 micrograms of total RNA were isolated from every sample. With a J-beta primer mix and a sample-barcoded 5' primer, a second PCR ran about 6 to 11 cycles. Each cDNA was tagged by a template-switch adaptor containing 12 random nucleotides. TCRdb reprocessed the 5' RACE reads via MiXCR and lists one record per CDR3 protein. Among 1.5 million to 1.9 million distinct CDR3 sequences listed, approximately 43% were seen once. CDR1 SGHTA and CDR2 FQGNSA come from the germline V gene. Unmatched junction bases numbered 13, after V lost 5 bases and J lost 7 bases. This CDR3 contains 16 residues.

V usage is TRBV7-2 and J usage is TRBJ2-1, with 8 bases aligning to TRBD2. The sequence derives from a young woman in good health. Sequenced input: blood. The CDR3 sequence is CASSQPTSGPLNEQFF. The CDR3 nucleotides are TGTGCCAGCAGCCAACCCACTAGCGGACCTTTGAATGAGCAGTTCTTC.